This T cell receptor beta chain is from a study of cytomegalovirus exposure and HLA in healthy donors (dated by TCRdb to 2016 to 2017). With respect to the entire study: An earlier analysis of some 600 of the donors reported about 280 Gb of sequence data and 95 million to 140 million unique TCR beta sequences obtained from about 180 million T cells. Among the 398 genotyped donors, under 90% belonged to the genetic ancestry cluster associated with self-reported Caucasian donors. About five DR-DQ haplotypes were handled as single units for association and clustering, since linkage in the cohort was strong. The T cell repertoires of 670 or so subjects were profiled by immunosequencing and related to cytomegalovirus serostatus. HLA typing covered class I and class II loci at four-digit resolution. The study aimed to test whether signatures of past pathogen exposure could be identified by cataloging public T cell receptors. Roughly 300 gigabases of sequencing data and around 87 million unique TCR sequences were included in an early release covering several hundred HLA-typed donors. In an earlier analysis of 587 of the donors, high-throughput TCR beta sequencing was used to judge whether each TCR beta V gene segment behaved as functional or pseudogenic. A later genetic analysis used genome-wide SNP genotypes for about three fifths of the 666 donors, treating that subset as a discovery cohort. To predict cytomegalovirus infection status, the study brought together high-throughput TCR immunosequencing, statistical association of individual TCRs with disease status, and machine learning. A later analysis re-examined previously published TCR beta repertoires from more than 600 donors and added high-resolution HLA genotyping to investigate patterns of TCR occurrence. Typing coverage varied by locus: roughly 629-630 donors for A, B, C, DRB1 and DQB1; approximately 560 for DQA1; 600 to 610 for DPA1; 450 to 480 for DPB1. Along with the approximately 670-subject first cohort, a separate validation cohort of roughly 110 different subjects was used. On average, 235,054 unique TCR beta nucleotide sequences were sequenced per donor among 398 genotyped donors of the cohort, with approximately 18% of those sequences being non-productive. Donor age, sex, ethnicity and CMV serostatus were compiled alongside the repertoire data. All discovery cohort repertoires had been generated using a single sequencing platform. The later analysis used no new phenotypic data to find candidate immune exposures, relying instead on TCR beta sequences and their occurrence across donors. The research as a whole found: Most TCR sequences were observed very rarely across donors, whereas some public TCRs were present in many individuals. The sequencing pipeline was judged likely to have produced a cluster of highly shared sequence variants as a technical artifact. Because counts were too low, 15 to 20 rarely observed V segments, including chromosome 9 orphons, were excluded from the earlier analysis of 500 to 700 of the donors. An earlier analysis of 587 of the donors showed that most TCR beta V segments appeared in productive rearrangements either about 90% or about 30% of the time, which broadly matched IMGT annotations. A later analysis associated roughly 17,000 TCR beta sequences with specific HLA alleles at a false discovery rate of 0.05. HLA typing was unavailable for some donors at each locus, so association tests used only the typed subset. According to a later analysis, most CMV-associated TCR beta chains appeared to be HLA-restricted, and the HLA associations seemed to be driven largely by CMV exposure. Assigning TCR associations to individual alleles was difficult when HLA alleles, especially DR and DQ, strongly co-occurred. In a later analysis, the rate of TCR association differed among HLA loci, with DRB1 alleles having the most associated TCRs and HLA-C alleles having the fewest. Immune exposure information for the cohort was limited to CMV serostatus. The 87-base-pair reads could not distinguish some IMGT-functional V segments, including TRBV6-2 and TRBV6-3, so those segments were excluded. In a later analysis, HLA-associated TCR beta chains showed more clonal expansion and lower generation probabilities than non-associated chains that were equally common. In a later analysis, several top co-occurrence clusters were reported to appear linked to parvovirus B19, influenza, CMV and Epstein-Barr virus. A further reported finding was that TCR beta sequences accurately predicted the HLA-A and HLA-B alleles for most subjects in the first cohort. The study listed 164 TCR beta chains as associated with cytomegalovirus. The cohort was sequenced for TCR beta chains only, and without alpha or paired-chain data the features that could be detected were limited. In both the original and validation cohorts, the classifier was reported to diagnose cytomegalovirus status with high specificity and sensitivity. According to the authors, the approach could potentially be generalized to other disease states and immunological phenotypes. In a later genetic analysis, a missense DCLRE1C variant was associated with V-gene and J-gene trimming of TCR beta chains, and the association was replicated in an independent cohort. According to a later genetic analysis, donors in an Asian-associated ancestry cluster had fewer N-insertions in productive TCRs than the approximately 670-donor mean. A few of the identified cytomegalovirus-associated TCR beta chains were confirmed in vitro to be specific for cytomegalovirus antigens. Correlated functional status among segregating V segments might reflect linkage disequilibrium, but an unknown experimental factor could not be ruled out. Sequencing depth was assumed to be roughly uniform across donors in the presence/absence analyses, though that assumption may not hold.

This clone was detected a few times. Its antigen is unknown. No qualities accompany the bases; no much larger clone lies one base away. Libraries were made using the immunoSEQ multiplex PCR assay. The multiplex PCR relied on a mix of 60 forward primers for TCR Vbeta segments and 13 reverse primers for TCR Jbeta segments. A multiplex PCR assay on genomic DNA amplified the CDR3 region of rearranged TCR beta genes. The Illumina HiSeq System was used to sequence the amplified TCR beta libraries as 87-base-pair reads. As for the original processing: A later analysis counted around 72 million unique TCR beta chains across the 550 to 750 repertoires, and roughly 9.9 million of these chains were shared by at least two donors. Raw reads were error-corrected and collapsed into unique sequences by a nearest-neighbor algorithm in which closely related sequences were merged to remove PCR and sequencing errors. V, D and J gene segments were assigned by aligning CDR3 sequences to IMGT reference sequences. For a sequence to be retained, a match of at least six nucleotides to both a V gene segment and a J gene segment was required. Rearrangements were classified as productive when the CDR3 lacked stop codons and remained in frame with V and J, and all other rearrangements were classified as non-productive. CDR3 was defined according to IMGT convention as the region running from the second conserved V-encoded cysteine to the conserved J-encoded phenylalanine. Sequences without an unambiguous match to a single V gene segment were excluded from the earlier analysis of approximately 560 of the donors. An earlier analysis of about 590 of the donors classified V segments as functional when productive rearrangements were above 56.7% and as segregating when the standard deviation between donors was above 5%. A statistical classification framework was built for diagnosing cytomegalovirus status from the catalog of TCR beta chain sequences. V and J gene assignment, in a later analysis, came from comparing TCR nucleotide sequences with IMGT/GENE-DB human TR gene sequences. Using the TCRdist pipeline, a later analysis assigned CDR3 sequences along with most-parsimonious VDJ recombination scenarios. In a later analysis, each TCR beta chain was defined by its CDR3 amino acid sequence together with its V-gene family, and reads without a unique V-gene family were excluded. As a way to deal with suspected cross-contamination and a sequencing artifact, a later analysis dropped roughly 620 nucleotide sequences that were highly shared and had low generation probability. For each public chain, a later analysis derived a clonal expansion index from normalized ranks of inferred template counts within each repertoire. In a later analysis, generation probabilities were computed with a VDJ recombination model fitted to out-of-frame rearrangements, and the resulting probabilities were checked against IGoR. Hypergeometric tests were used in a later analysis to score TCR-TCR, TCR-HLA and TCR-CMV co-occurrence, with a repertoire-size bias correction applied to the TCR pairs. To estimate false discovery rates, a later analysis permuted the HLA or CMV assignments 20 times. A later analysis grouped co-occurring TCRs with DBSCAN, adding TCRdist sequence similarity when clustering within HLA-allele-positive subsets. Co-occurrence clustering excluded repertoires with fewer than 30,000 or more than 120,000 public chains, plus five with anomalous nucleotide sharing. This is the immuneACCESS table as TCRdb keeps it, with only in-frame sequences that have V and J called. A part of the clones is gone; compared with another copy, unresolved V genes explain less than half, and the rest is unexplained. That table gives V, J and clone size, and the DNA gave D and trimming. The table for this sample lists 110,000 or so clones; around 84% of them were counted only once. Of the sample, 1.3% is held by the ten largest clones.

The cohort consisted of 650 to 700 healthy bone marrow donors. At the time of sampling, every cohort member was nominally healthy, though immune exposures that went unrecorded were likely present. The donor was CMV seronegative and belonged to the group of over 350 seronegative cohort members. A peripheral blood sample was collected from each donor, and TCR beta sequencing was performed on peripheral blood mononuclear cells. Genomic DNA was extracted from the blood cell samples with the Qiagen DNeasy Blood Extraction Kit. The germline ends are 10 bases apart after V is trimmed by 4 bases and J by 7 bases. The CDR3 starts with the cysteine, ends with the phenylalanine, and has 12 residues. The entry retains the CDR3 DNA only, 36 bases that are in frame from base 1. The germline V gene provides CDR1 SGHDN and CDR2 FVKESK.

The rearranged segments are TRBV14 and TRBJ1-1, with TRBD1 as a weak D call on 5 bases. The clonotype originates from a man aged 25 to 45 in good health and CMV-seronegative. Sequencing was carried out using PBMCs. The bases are TGTGCCAGCAGCCGGGGGGGGATTGAAGCTTTCTTT. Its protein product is CASSRGGIEAFF.